This T cell receptor beta chain was obtained from a study of T cells in Graves' hyperthyroidism and ophthalmopathy. Stable hyperthyroidism: no ophthalmopathy progression over 18 months of follow-up. Subjects aged 18 to 65 presented with newly diagnosed hyperthyroidism of less than 2 months' duration. The source of the PBMCs was 8.5 to 10 ml of fresh peripheral blood. Germline V gene data show CDR1 as ENHRY and CDR2 as SYGVKD. V gave up 10 bases and J gave up 4 bases, with 16 bases separating them. The CDR3 has 14 amino acids. Amplification yielded TCR beta CDR3 regions, with RNA transcripts as the source. TCR CDR3 regions were first amplified by RT-PCR with HTBI primers. From the multiplex PCR reads, TCRdb called clonotypes with MiXCR, one entry per CDR3 protein. The sample has hundreds of thousands of distinct CDR3 sequences; 38% are singletons.

Sequences were obtained from blood. J is TRBJ2-2 and V is TRBV10-3; D gene ambiguous. The source is a man aged 18 to 29 with Graves' hyperthyroidism. CDR3 coding DNA: TGTGCCAGCACCTTCAACGACCCCACCGGGGAGCTGTTTTTT. It codes for CASTFNDPTGELFF.